These T cell receptor beta chains were read from a single sample in a study of blood T cell repertoires in COVID-19. Data came from immunoSEQ multiplex PCR; TCRdb stores just in-frame clones and leaves some out. The table includes 98,000 or so clones, under 85% detected once. Input material: peripheral blood. The origin of the receptors is a woman in her seventies with acute or convalescent COVID-19. Both conserved end residues are part of each CDR3. A D gene is named only where the DNA matches it firmly. Expanded clones are given a class, and other clones once, few, many or no size at all.

>15|once|TRBV9|TRBD2|TRBJ2-3
TGTGCCAGCAGCGTAGCGGGGGGGAACACAGATACGCAGTATTTT
CASSVAGGNTDTQYF
>16|-|TRBV16|TRBD1|TRBJ1-1
TGTGCCAGCAGCCAAACCCCGGGACAGCCGAACACTGAAGCTTTCTTT
CASSQTPGQPNTEAFF
>14|-|TRBV18|-|TRBJ1-5
TGTGCCAGCTCACCAACGGGGGGACCTCAGCCCCAGCATTTT
CASSPTGGPQPQHF
>14|-|TRBV5-1|-|TRBJ2-7
TGCGCCAGCAGACCACAGAGCTCTCCTGGCGAGCAGTACTTC
CASRPQSSPGEQYF
>18|-|TRBV19|TRBD1|TRBJ2-3
TGTGCCAGTAACCGGGACAGGGGGCGTATGAGTTCCACAGATACGCAGTATTTT
CASNRDRGRMSSTDTQYF
>15|-|TRBV6-5|-|TRBJ2-2
TGTGCCAGTATCCGAGGGGGATTAAACACCGGGGAGCTGTTTTTT
CASIRGGLNTGELFF
>17|once|TRBV7-3|TRBD2|TRBJ2-1
TGTGCGAGCATTGGGGAATGGGCTAGCGGGAGTAGTAATGAGCAGTTCTTC
CASIGEWASGSSNEQFF
>16|-|TRBV28|TRBD2|TRBJ2-5
TGTGCCAGCAGGACTCTCCTAGCGGGGGACTTTGAGACCCAGTACTTC
CASRTLLAGDFETQYF
>13|-|TRBV6-5|TRBD1|TRBJ1-1
TGTGCCAGCGGCGGACAGGCTAACACTGAAGCTTTCTTT
CASGGQANTEAFF
>16|-|TRBV28|TRBD1|TRBJ2-7
TGTGCCAGCAGACCTACATCCGGGACAGGGATCTACGAGCAGTACTTC
CASRPTSGTGIYEQYF
>14|-|TRBV5-1|-|TRBJ2-7
TGCGCCAGCAGCGAAATGGGGGGAATAAACGAGCAGTACTTC
CASSEMGGINEQYF
>16|-|TRBV3-1/TRBV3-2|TRBD2|TRBJ2-7
TGTGCCAGCAGCGGGCCGCCAACTAGCGTTGGGTACGAGCAGTACTTC
CASSGPPTSVGYEQYF
>16|few|TRBV11-2|TRBD1|TRBJ2-1
TGTGCCAGCAGAGTACAGGGGGCGAGCGCGGGGAATGAGCAGTTCTTC
CASRVQGASAGNEQFF
>14|-|TRBV18|TRBD2|TRBJ2-3
TGTGCCAGCTCACCAAGGGAGGGCGAGGATACGCAGTATTTT
CASSPREGEDTQYF
>12|-|TRBV6-5|-|TRBJ1-2
TGTGCCAGCAGCTCAGGGCTTTTTGGCTACACCTTC
CASSSGLFGYTF
>13|-|TRBV29-1|TRBD1|TRBJ1-2
TGCAGCGCCCGGACAGGGCTGAACTATGGCTACACCTTC
CSARTGLNYGYTF
>15|-|TRBV28|TRBD1|TRBJ1-5
TGTGCCAGCAGACCTCAGGGGGCGGGCAATCAGCCCCAGCATTTT
CASRPQGAGNQPQHF
>12|few|TRBV29-1|-|TRBJ1-2
TGCAGCGTTGCGGGGGAAAACTATGGCTACACCTTC
CSVAGENYGYTF
>15|once|TRBV5-1|-|TRBJ1-1
TGCGCCAGCAGTCAGATACGGATCGAGGAAACTGAAGCTTTCTTT
CASSQIRIEETEAFF
>17|once|TRBV30|TRBD1|TRBJ1-3
TGTGCCTGGAGATGGTTACAGGGGGAAAAGCCCGGAAACACCATATATTTT
CAWRWLQGEKPGNTIYF
>15|few|TRBV7-9|TRBD1|TRBJ1-1
TGTGCCAGCAGCACTCGTGTGGGACAGGGCACTGAAGCTTTCTTT
CASSTRVGQGTEAFF
>13|-|TRBV11-2|-|TRBJ1-2
TGTGCCAGCAAAACTAACAGGGAGGGGGGCTACACCTTC
CASKTNREGGYTF
>15|-|TRBV5-1|-|TRBJ2-7
TGCGCCAGCAGCCTACAGTCAACTAGCTCCTACGAGCAGTACTTC
CASSLQSTSSYEQYF
>11|few|TRBV29-1|-|TRBJ1-3
TGCAGCGGGGAGACAAGAAACACCATATATTTT
CSGETRNTIYF
>19|-|TRBV6-2/TRBV6-3|TRBD1|TRBJ1-1
TGTGCCAGCAGTTACCCCCTTTCTGGACAGGGGGCGAGTAAACCTGAAGCTTTCTTT
CASSYPLSGQGASKPEAFF
>15|-|TRBV15|-|TRBJ2-1
TGTGCCACCAGCAGAGCGCGGGAATTGGTCAATGAGCAGTTCTTC
CATSRARELVNEQFF
>12|few|TRBV30|-|TRBJ2-7
TGTGCCTGGAAGGGGCCGCTCTACGAGCAGTACTTC
CAWKGPLYEQYF
>15|-|TRBV11-1|TRBD1|TRBJ1-1
TGTGCCAGCAGTCGCCGGACAGGGTTGGGCACTGAAGCTTTCTTT
CASSRRTGLGTEAFF
>14|-|TRBV7-9|TRBD2|TRBJ2-3
TGTGCCAGCAGCCGGGGGGGCTGGACAGATACGCAGTATTTT
CASSRGGWTDTQYF
>17|few|TRBV7-9|-|TRBJ1-4
TGTGCCAGCAGCTTCCGCTCCGACGGCGGGTTTGGAGAAAAACTGTTTTTT
CASSFRSDGGFGEKLFF
>14|-|TRBV19|-|TRBJ2-5
TGTGCCAGTAGGATGGACTCCCTCGAGGAGACCCAGTACTTC
CASRMDSLEETQYF
>13|few|TRBV4-3|-|TRBJ1-1
TGCGCCAGCAGCCAAGGACTTCCCACTGAAGCTTTCTTT
CASSQGLPTEAFF
>15|-|TRBV9|-|TRBJ1-3
TGTGCCAGCAGCGGACGACAGGCACCTGGAAACACCATATATTTT
CASSGRQAPGNTIYF
>13|-|TRBV6-5|-|TRBJ1-1
TGTGCCAGCAGGGTGGCGGGGGTAACTGAAGCTTTCTTT
CASRVAGVTEAFF
>12|-|TRBV6-6|-|TRBJ2-5
TGTGCCAGCAGTTACGTCGGGGAGACCCAGTACTTC
CASSYVGETQYF
>12|-|TRBV3-1/TRBV3-2|-|TRBJ1-3
TGTGCCAGCAGCCAACGTGGAAACACCATATATTTT
CASSQRGNTIYF
>14|few|TRBV4-1|-|TRBJ1-2
TGCGCCAGCAGCCAAGTTCGCGGAAACTATGGCTACACCTTC
CASSQVRGNYGYTF
>13|-|TRBV11-1|TRBD1|TRBJ1-2
TGTGCCAGCAGCTCCACAGGGGGACTTGGCTACACCTTC
CASSSTGGLGYTF
>15|-|TRBV7-8|-|TRBJ1-2
TGTGCCAGCAGCTATGGGGGGGAGGCCAGCTATGGCTACACCTTC
CASSYGGEASYGYTF
>15|-|TRBV2|-|TRBJ1-5
TGTGCCAGCAGTGAACACACAGGGATGAGTCAGCCCCAGCATTTT
CASSEHTGMSQPQHF
>16|-|TRBV7-2|-|TRBJ2-3
TGTGCCAGCAGCCCAGGTATACGGGGAGGCACAGATACGCAGTATTTT
CASSPGIRGGTDTQYF
>15|-|TRBV19|-|TRBJ1-3
TGTGCCAGTAGTATAGGCGGATCCGATCGAAACACCATATATTTT
CASSIGGSDRNTIYF
>16|few|TRBV7-2|TRBD1|TRBJ1-4
TGTGCCAGCAGCTTAGAAGGGGCCAGGGGGGATCTAAAACTGTTTTTT
CASSLEGARGDLKLFF
>15|few|TRBV11-1|TRBD2|TRBJ2-1
TGTGCCAGCAGCCCCACTAGCGGGGGCTACAATGAGCAGTTCTTC
CASSPTSGGYNEQFF
>15|once|TRBV6-6|TRBD2|TRBJ2-7
TGTGCCAGCAACCTAGGGACTAGCGGTTACTACGAGCAGTACTTC
CASNLGTSGYYEQYF
>16|-|TRBV3-1/TRBV3-2|-|TRBJ1-5
TGTGCCAGCAGCCTCCCCCGTGCGGGGCCGCGGCAGCCCCAGCATTTT
CASSLPRAGPRQPQHF
>15|-|TRBV4-1|-|TRBJ1-4
TGCGCCAGCAGCTCCACCAGACTGCCTAATGAAAAACTGTTTTTT
CASSSTRLPNEKLFF
>15|-|TRBV15|-|TRBJ2-2
TGTGCCACCAGCAGAGATAAGGGGGAGATCGGGGAGCTGTTTTTT
CATSRDKGEIGELFF
>14|-|TRBV18|TRBD1|TRBJ1-2
TGTGCCAGCGCCCGGGACAGAGCTAACTATGGCTACACCTTC
CASARDRANYGYTF
>20|-|TRBV4-1|TRBD2|TRBJ2-2
TGCGCCAGCAGCCAAAATCAACTAGCGGGATGGGCGCGGGAGGCCGGGGAGCTGTTTTTT
CASSQNQLAGWAREAGELFF
>16|-|TRBV6-5|TRBD1|TRBJ2-3
TGTGCCAGCAGTTACCTAGCCGGGACAGCCACAGATACGCAGTATTTT
CASSYLAGTATDTQYF
>13|-|TRBV12-3/TRBV12-4|-|TRBJ2-2
TGTGCCAGCAGTCAGGGGAACACCGGGGAGCTGTTTTTT
CASSQGNTGELFF
>14|-|TRBV28|-|TRBJ1-2
TGTGCCAGCAGTTTAGGTCAGCGGGGCTATGGCTACACCTTC
CASSLGQRGYGYTF
>14|-|TRBV6-5|-|TRBJ1-1
TGTGCCAGCAGTTCAATCGGGAGAGGAACTGAAGCTTTCTTT
CASSSIGRGTEAFF